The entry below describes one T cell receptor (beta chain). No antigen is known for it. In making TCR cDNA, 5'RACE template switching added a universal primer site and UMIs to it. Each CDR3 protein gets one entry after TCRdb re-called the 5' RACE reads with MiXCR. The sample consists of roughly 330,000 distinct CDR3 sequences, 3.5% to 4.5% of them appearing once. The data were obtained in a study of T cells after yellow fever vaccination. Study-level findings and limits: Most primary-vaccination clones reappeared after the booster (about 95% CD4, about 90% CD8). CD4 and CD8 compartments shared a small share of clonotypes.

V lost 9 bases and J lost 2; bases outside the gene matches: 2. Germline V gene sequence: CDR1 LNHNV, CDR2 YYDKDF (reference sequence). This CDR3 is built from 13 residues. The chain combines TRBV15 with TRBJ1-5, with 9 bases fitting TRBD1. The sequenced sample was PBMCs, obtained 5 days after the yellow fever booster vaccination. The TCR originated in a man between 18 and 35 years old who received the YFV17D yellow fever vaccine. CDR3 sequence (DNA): TGTGCCACTAGGACAGGGGGCAATCAGCCCCAGCATTTT. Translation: CATRTGGNQPQHF.